This T cell receptor beta chain is from a study of T-cell reconstitution after alpha-beta-depleted transplantation in children. Unique molecular identifiers were used to barcode this TCRbeta library. MiXCR, applied by TCRdb to the PCR reads, yields one record per CDR3 protein. The table includes 450,000 to 600,000 distinct CDR3 sequences, approximately 12% detected once. This clonotype has only a few counts. The CDR3 length is 13 residues. The origin of this receptor is a male patient aged 10-17 years who had a stem cell transplant for acute myeloid leukemia, so the T cells may come from the graft donor. This chain connects TRBV21-1 to TRBJ2-5. TRBV21-1 is marked as a pseudogene. The sample in question was PBMCs, mostly from graft donor cells, obtained 360 days after TCRalphabeta/CD19-depleted stem cell transplant. CDR3: CASSKEGRETQYF. The CDR3 DNA reads as TGTGCCAGCAGCAAAGAAGGCAGGGAGACCCAGTACTTC.